This T cell receptor beta chain was identified in a study of OX40 agonist ivuxolimab in advanced cancers. On this clone itself: Its antigen is not identified.

The CDR3 is 15 residues long. Germline CDR1 is GTSNPN and CDR2 is SVGIG (reference sequence). V lost 3 bases, J lost 4 bases, and 16 bases lay in between. Study-wide points: There was clonal expansion of CD4+ and CD8+ blood T cells by week 6 at 0.1 to 3.0 mg/kg. Mean expanded clone counts were higher in CD8+ than CD4+ T cells.

Libraries were prepared by immunoSEQ multiplex PCR; TCRdb keeps only in-frame clonotypes and omits some of them. The sample holds 75,000 to 100,000 clones, 80% to 90% seen once. Baseline, cycle 4 day 1, and cycle 7 day 1 were the blood sampling points. The V and J genes are TRBV30 and TRBJ1-3; D gene unclear. The material sequenced was CD4+ or CD8+ T cells sorted from blood, taken in a trial of the OX40 agonist ivuxolimab. This receptor was obtained from an adult with an advanced solid tumor such as melanoma, head and neck, liver or kidney cancer. In nucleotides, the CDR3 is TGTGCCTGGAGCCCTCCGACGTTCCGAGGAAACACCATATATTTT. Translated: CAWSPPTFRGNTIYF. Based on the CDR3 plus reference TRBV30 and TRBJ1-3, the full variable domain is SQTIHQWPATLVQPVGSPLSLECTVEGTSNPNLYWYRQAAGRGLQLLFYSVGIGQISSEVPQNLSASRPQDRQFILSSKKLLLSDSGFYLCAWSPPTFRGNTIYFGEGSWLTVV.